This passage covers 17 T cell receptor beta chains from one sample sequenced in a study of shared clonotypes between healthy human individuals. Terminally differentiated effector memory CD45RA+ cells were excluded by CCR7 positive selection of CD45RO-negative cells. Here immunoSEQ multiplex PCR was the method, and the copy in TCRdb shows in-frame clones only, minus some. The profile shows about 2 million clones, approximately 94% of them singletons. The sequenced material came from naive CD8+ T cells sorted from blood. The receptors were sampled from a man aged 18 to 30 in good health.

The chain couples TRBV6-5 to TRBJ1-1; D gene uncertain. V lost 5 bases, J lost 1 base, and 11 bases lay in between. Germline V gene sequence: CDR1 MNHEY, CDR2 SVGAGI. The CDR3 loop spans 14 amino acids. The CDR3 sequence is CASSPLGPNTEAFF. DNA for the CDR3: TGTGCCAGCAGTCCCCTAGGGCCGAACACTGAAGCTTTCTTT.

Regarding this clone: This sample includes further DNA sequences coding for the same CDR3. V usage is TRBV5-4 and J usage is TRBJ2-5; no clear D gene. The V gene's germline CDR1 is SGHNT and CDR2 YYREEE (reference sequence). V was shortened by 0 bases and J by 5 bases, with 8 bases between the two germline ends. This CDR3 region has 13 residues. The CDR3 spells CASSLGGPETQYF. The CDR3 bases are TGTGCCAGCAGCTTGGGGGGTCCGGAGACCCAGTACTTC.

This clone was observed once. This sample includes further DNA sequences coding for the same CDR3. CDR3 region: CASSISGTENSPLHF. DNA for the CDR3: TGTGCCAGTAGTATTTCGGGGACAGAAAATTCACCCCTCCACTTT. This chain joins TRBV19 and TRBJ1-6; 7 bases are shared with TRBD1. This CDR3 is built from 15 residues. CDR1 and CDR2 (germline): LNHDA, SQIVND (reference sequence). Trimming removed 3 bases from V and 7 bases from J; junction bases left unmatched: 6.

The CDR3 DNA sequence: TGTGCCAGCAGCTCGGAAGCGGGAGGGCCCAAGTCGCCTTGCAATGAGCAGTTCTTC. It specifies CASSSEAGGPKSPCNEQFF. This chain joins TRBV21-1 and TRBJ2-1; the DNA was not used to check the table's D call, TRBD2. TRBV21-1 is an annotated pseudogene. CDR3 length: 19 residues.

The chain uses TRBV29-1 and TRBJ1-1; D is ambiguous. The germline gives CDR1 SQVTM, CDR2 ANQGSEA. Trimming stripped 7 bases from V and 4 bases from J, with 10 bases between. CDR3 length: 11 residues. The DNA for the CDR3 is TGCAGCGGGATTTTGGGCACTGAAGCTTTCTTT. Protein: CSGILGTEAFF.

This clone appeared a single time. The rearrangement links TRBV6-1 to TRBJ1-2, with D perhaps TRBD1 (5 bases). Trimming pared 1 base from V and 7 bases from J, leaving 7 bases between. CDR1 and CDR2 (germline): MNHNS, SASEGT. The CDR3 contains 12 residues. CDR3 bases: TGTGCCAGCAGTGAAGGTGGGGCTGGCTACACCTTC. It translates to CASSEGGAGYTF.

This clone was counted only a few times. This chain uses TRBV28 with TRBJ2-7, with D perhaps matching TRBD1 (6 bases). V lost 8 bases to trimming and J lost 6 bases, with 17 bases between them. Germline values: CDR1 MDHEN, CDR2 SYDVKM. The CDR3 totals 13 residues. CDR3 coding DNA: TGTGCCAGCGGGGACCCTCCAGGGGTCGAGCAGTACTTC. Translating it yields CASGDPPGVEQYF.

This clone appeared once. This chain joins TRBV11-2 and TRBJ2-2, with a tentative D call TRBD2 (6 bases). V lost 6 bases to trimming and J lost 6 bases, with 11 bases between them. The CDR3 sequence is 13 residues long. Germline CDR1 and CDR2: SGHAT and FQNNGV. The CDR3 spells CASRPTSSGELFF. Written as DNA, the CDR3 is TGTGCCAGCAGACCTACTAGCTCCGGGGAGCTGTTTTTT.

This rearrangement joins TRBV6-5 to TRBJ1-4, with a tentative D call TRBD1 (6 bases). V shed 2 bases and J shed 6 bases, with 13 bases lying between them. Germline V gives CDR1 MNHEY, CDR2 SVGAGI. This CDR3 contains 15 residues. CDR3 protein: CASSYGGRRDEKLFF. As DNA, the CDR3 is TGTGCCAGCAGTTACGGGGGCAGGCGAGATGAAAAACTGTTTTTT.

The chain has TRBV6-5 and TRBJ1-4; D not resolved. The CDR3 loop spans 13 amino acids. The germline CDR1 and CDR2 sequences are MNHEY and SVGAGI. Trimming cost V 5 bases and J 4 bases, with 8 bases left between them. In DNA form, the CDR3 reads TGTGCCAGCAGTCCTGGGATTAATGAAAAACTGTTTTTT. It yields the protein CASSPGINEKLFF.

With respect to this clone: The sample carries other DNA sequences with the same CDR3. The V call is TRBV19, the J call TRBJ2-7, with 10 nucleotides matching TRBD1. Germline lookup yields CDR1 LNHDA and CDR2 SQIVND (reference sequence). There are 14 residues in the CDR3. V lost 7 bases and J lost 3; bases outside the gene matches: 6. DNA for the CDR3: TGTGCCAGTACCGCCGGGACAGGGGACTACGAGCAGTACTTC. Encoded protein: CASTAGTGDYEQYF. Full variable domain (remainder filled in from reference TRBV19 and TRBJ2-7): DGGITQSPKYLFRKEGQNVTLSCEQNLNHDAMYWYRQDPGQGLRLIYYSQIVNDFQKGDIAEGYSVSREKKESFPLTVTSAQKNPTAFYLCASTAGTGDYEQYFGPGTRLTVT.

J is TRBJ1-1 and V is TRBV30; TRBD1 matches 10 bases. This CDR3 spans 13 amino acids. Trimming took 4 bases from V and 7 from J; bases not matched to a gene: 6. Looked up from germline, CDR1 is GTSNPN and CDR2 is SVGIG (reference sequence). The CDR3 spells CAWNSGTGVEAFF. The CDR3 DNA reads TGTGCCTGGAACTCCGGGACAGGGGTTGAAGCTTTCTTT.

The rearrangement joins TRBV6-6 to TRBJ2-7; possible D gene TRBD2, 6 bases. V dropped 6 bases and J dropped 1 base, with 16 bases sitting between them. CDR3 length equals 15 residues. CDR1 and CDR2 (germline): MNHNY, SVGAGI (reference sequence). The CDR3 bases are TGTGCCAGCAGCCTCCTCGGGGGAGTTTCCTACGAGCAGTACTTC. Translating it yields CASSLLGGVSYEQYF.

The CDR3 nucleotides are TGTGCCAGAAGCAAACCCGGGCCCCTTTGCTCCTATAATTCACCCCTCCACTTT. Its translation is CARSKPGPLCSYNSPLHF. V gene TRBV7-5 combines with J gene TRBJ1-6. TRBV7-5 is an annotated pseudogene. The CDR3 length is 18 residues.

Comment on this clone: This same CDR3 is encoded by further DNA sequences in the sample. The chain carries TRBV10-3 and TRBJ2-7; D tentatively fits TRBD1 or TRBD2 (5 bases each). Germline-derived CDR1 and CDR2 are ENHRY and SYGVKD. This CDR3 is 13 amino acids long. Trimming cost V 6 bases and J 4 bases, with 13 bases left between them. As DNA, the CDR3 is TGTGCCATCAGCCGGGACGGTGCATACGAGCAGTACTTC. As protein: CAISRDGAYEQYF.

The chain joins TRBV9 to TRBJ2-5, with D possibly TRBD2 on 5 matching bases. Trimming took off 1 base at V and 4 bases at J, with 8 bases between the two ends. Germline V lookup: CDR1 SGDLS, CDR2 YYNGEE. The CDR3 extends over 13 amino acids. CDR3 loop: CASSVLSGETQYF. The CDR3 nucleotides are TGTGCCAGCAGCGTATTAAGCGGAGAGACCCAGTACTTC.

The chain links TRBV5-1 to TRBJ2-7, with D unclear. Germline V gene data show CDR1 as SGHRS and CDR2 as YFSETQ. Deletions cut 0 bases from V and 4 bases from J, with 8 bases between. The CDR3 loop spans 13 amino acids. CDR3 region: CASSLDPKYEQYF. CDR3 in DNA: TGCGCCAGCAGCTTGGACCCTAAATACGAGCAGTACTTC.